What follows are 9 T cell receptor beta chains derived from one specimen sequenced in a study of OX40 agonist ivuxolimab in advanced cancers. The data were produced by immunoSEQ multiplex PCR, yet TCRdb's version contains in-frame clones alone and is incomplete. Here the sample spans 45,000 to 70,000 clones, over 80% being singletons. Sample: CD4+ or CD8+ T cells sorted from blood, taken in a trial of the OX40 agonist ivuxolimab. These receptors were obtained from an adult with an advanced solid tumor such as melanoma, head and neck, liver or kidney cancer.

V usage is TRBV25-1 and J usage is TRBJ2-1; 7 bases map to TRBD1. This CDR3 has 13 amino acids. Germline CDR1 is MGHDK and CDR2 is SYGVNS. The V and J ends lost 8 bases and 6 bases, in that order; junction bases with no gene match: 7. The DNA of the CDR3 is TGTGCCAGCCTAGGACAGGTTGGCAATGAGCAGTTCTTC. It yields the protein CASLGQVGNEQFF.

This chain joins TRBV7-2 and TRBJ2-7; 11 nucleotides agree with TRBD1. The CDR3 is made up of 15 amino acids. J gave up 4 bases and V 3 bases, and 5 bases lay outside the gene matches. Germline loops: CDR1 SGHTA, CDR2 FQGNSA. The CDR3 spells CASSFRTGGVYEQYF. For the CDR3, the DNA is TGTGCCAGCAGCTTCAGGACAGGGGGCGTTTACGAGCAGTACTTC.

This clone was detected only a few times. The V and J genes are TRBV28 and TRBJ2-7; TRBD2 matches 9 bases. Germline V gives CDR1 MDHEN, CDR2 SYDVKM. V lost 5 bases and J lost 9; bases outside the gene matches: 14. The CDR3 length is 15 residues. Written as DNA, the CDR3 is TGTGCCAGCAGTGGGGGGGCTAGCGGGGTTAAAAGGCAGTACTTC. Its translation: CASSGGASGVKRQYF.

This chain joins TRBV5-1 and TRBJ2-5; D is unclear. V was clipped by 0 bases and J by 1 base, with 10 bases between them. There are 15 residues in the CDR3. Germline CDR1 reads SGHRS; CDR2 reads YFSETQ. CDR3 in DNA: TGCGCCAGCAGCTTGGTGGCAGGCTCCCAAGAGACCCAGTACTTC. It is translated as CASSLVAGSQETQYF.

This chain connects TRBV5-6 to TRBJ2-1; D is unclear. V was cut by 1 base and J by 12 bases, with 8 bases left in between. The CDR3 has 11 residues. Germline V gene data show CDR1 as SGHDT and CDR2 as YYEEEE. This CDR3 is CASSLMNTQFF. The CDR3 nucleotides are TGTGCCAGCAGCTTGATGAACACGCAGTTCTTC.

This rearrangement joins TRBV28 to TRBJ1-2; D may be TRBD1 (5 bases). The V end lost 10 bases, the J end lost 1 base, and 16 bases lay between the germline ends. Germline V gives CDR1 MDHEN, CDR2 SYDVKM. The CDR3 extends over 14 amino acids. This CDR3 reads CAIPGGVGNYGYTF. CDR3 DNA: TGTGCCATCCCCGGGGGGGTGGGTAACTATGGCTACACCTTC.

CDR3 loop: CASRPSRLAGNEQFF. The CDR3 region has the DNA TGTGCCAGCAGGCCGAGTCGTCTAGCGGGAAATGAGCAGTTCTTC. V usage is TRBV6-5 and J usage is TRBJ2-1; 9 bases line up with TRBD2. V shed 6 bases and J 7 bases; nucleotides not matched to a gene: 10. The CDR3 length is 15 residues. The germline CDR1 and CDR2 sequences are MNHEY and SVGAGI.

The chain recombines TRBV5-1 with TRBJ2-1; D gene uncertain. Trimming left V 0 bases short and J 7 bases short, with 14 bases between. The CDR3 loop spans 15 amino acids. The germline CDR1 and CDR2 sequences are SGHRS and YFSETQ. For the CDR3, the DNA is TGCGCCAGCAGCTTGGATGTTGGAGTGAATAATGAGCAGTTCTTC. Encoded protein: CASSLDVGVNNEQFF.

The genes are TRBV7-3 and TRBJ2-1; TRBD2 aligns across 9 bases. The CDR3 contains 15 residues. CDR1 is SGHTA and CDR2 is FQGTGA in the germline V gene. Trimming took 5 bases from V and 4 from J; bases not matched to a gene: 6. CDR3 sequence (DNA): TGTGCCAGCAGCCCAAGACTAGCGGTTTACAATGAGCAGTTCTTC. Amino acid sequence: CASSPRLAVYNEQFF.